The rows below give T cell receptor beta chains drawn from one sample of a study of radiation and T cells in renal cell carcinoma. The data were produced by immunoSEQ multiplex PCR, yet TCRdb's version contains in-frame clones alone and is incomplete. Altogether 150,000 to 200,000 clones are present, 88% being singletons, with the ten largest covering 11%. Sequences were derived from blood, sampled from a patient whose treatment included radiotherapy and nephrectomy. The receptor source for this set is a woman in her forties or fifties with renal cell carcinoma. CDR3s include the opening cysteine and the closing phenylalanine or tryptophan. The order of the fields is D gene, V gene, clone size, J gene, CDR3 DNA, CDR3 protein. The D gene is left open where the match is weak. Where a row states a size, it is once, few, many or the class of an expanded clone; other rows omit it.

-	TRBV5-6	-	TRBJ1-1	TGTGCCAGCAGCTTGGAACCTGGAGTTGGAGCTTTCTTT	CASSLEPGVGAFF
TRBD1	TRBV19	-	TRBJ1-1	TGTGCCAGTAGTATCCGGGACAGCGCCCCTGAAGCTTTCTTT	CASSIRDSAPEAFF
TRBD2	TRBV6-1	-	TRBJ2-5	TGTGCCAGCAGTGAACCCAGCGGGGGTCGAGAGACCCAGTACTTC	CASSEPSGGRETQYF
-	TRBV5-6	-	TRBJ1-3	TGTGCCAGCAGCTTGGCTCCCTCTGGAAACACCATATATTTT	CASSLAPSGNTIYF
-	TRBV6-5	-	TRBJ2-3	TGTGCCAGCAGTTACGGGAACACAGATACGCAGTATTTT	CASSYGNTDTQYF
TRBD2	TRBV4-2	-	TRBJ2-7	TGTGCCAGCAGCCAGGGCGACCGGGACTACTACGAGCAGTACTTC	CASSQGDRDYYEQYF
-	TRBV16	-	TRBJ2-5	TGTGCCAGCAGCCAATCGAGAGACAGGCAAGAGACCCAGTACTTC	CASSQSRDRQETQYF
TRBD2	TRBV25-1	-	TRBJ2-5	TGTGTCCAGGGTATTCGGCGGGGGGGGGCAGAGACCCAGTACTTC	CVQGIRRGGAETQYF
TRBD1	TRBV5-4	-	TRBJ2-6	TGTGCCAGCAGCGCAAGGACAGGGTTTGGGGCCAACGTCCTGACTTTC	CASSARTGFGANVLTF
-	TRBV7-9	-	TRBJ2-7	TGTGCCAGCAGCCCTGGTTATCGACCCGAGCAGTACTTC	CASSPGYRPEQYF
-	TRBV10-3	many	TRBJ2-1	TGTGCCATCAGTAAGGACGGAGGAATCTACAATGAGCAGTTCTTC	CAISKDGGIYNEQFF
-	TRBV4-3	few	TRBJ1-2	TGCGCCAGCAGCCAGGGGATCCAGGGGAGGTCTGGCTACACCTTC	CASSQGIQGRSGYTF
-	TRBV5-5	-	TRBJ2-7	TGTGCCAGCAGCGTTGGACTTGGACGCTCCTACGAGCAGTACTTC	CASSVGLGRSYEQYF
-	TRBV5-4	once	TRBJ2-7	TGTGCCAGCAGCCACACGGGCCGCAGGTCCTACGAGCAGTACTTC	CASSHTGRRSYEQYF
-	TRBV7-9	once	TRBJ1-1	TGTGCCAGCAGCCCCCGGTTTCGTCTAACCACTGAAGCTTTCTTT	CASSPRFRLTTEAFF
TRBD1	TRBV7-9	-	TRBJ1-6	TGTGCCAGCAGCGGGGACAGGGATAATTCACCCCTCCACTTT	CASSGDRDNSPLHF
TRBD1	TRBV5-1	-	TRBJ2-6	TGCGCCAGCAGCGAAAGGACAGGGACAAACTCTGGGGCCAACGTCCTGACTTTC	CASSERTGTNSGANVLTF
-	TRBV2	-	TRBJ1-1	TGTGCCAGCAGTGAAGCGGAGCCGGGTACGAACACTGAAGCTTTCTTT	CASSEAEPGTNTEAFF
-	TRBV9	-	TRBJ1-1	TGTGCCAGCAGCGTAGCCGGGGGATCTTACACTGAAGCTTTCTTT	CASSVAGGSYTEAFF
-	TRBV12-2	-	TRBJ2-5	TGTGCAAGTCGTACCGGGTCCTTCTATCCTATTTTCCAAGAGACCCAGTACTTC	CASRTGSFYPIFQETQYF
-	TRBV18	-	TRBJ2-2	TGTGCCAGCTCACCACCCAGTCAGTATGGCACCGGGGAGCTGTTTTTT	CASSPPSQYGTGELFF
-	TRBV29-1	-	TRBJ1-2	TGCAGCGTTGATGTGGGCACACGTCAAGGCTACACCTTC	CSVDVGTRQGYTF
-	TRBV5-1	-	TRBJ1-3	TGCGCCAGCAGCTTGGCCAGCCCAGGGGAAGGAAACACCATATATTTT	CASSLASPGEGNTIYF
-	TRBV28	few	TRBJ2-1	TGTGCCAGCAGCACCCAGGATGGTGAGCAGTTCTTC	CASSTQDGEQFF
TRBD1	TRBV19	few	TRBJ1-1	TGTGCCAGTAGTCCGGCCGTCACAGGGGAGGCTGAAGCTTTCTTT	CASSPAVTGEAEAFF